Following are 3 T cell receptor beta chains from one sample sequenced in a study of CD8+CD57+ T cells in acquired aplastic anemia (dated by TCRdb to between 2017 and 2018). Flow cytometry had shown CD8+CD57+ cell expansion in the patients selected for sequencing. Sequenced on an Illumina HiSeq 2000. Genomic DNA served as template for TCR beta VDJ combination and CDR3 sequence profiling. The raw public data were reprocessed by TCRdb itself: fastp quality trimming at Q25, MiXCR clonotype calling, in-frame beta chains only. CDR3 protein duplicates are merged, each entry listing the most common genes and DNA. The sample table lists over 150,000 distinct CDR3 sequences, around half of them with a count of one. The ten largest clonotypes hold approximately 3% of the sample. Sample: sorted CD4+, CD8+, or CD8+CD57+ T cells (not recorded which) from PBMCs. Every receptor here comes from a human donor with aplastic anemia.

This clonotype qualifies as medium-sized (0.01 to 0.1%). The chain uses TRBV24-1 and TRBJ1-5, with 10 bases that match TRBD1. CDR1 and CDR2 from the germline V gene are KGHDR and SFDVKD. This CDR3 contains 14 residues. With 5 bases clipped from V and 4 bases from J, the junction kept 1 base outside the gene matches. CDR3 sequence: CATSGGQGNQPQHF. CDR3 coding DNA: TGTGCCACCAGTGGGGGACAGGGGAATCAGCCCCAGCATTTT.

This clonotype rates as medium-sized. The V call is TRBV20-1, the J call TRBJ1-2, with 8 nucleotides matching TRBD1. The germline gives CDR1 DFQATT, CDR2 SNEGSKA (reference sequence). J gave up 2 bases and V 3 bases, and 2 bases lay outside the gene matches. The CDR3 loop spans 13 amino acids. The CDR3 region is CSARDRDNYGYTF. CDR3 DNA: TGCAGTGCTAGGGACAGGGACAACTATGGCTACACCTTC.

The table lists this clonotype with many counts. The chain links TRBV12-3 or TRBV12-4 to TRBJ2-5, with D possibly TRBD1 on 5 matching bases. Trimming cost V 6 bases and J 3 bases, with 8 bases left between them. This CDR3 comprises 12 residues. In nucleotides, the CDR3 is TGTGCCAGCAGCACGACAGAAGAGACCCAGTACTTC. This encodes CASSTTEETQYF.